A single sample gave rise to the 10 T cell receptor beta chains below, sequenced in a study of neoadjuvant nivolumab and ipilimumab in lung cancer. Repertoires were generated with immunoSEQ multiplex PCR, while TCRdb's copy carries only in-frame clones and drops some. The sample yields 45,000 to 55,000 clones, roughly 89% seen once. The sequencing used blood, collected before neoadjuvant nivolumab, alone or with ipilimumab. All receptors derive from an adult with non-small cell lung cancer. Some clones in this sample may be carry-over from other donors' samples.

The chain carries TRBV6-5 and TRBJ2-3; D might be TRBD1 (7 bases). CDR3 length: 16 residues. V lost 4 bases and J 4 bases, leaving 18 bases between the germline ends. Germline values: CDR1 MNHEY, CDR2 SVGAGI. CDR3 sequence (DNA): TGTGCCAGCAGTTCCCCCAGGGGGGAGAAGCCAGATACGCAGTATTTT. Protein: CASSSPRGEKPDTQYF.

The CDR3 sequence is CASSGGQGTETQYF. CDR3 nucleotide sequence: TGCGCCAGCAGCGGTGGACAGGGGACGGAGACCCAGTACTTC. The V and J genes are TRBV5-1 and TRBJ2-5; the match to TRBD1 covers 9 bases. V shed 4 bases and J 5 bases; nucleotides not matched to a gene: 6. Germline CDR1 SGHRS, CDR2 YFSETQ. The CDR3 loop spans 14 amino acids.

This chain joins TRBV14 and TRBJ2-1, with D uncertain. With 0 bases removed from V and 6 bases from J, the gap between germline ends came to 9 bases. The CDR3 length is 14 residues. Germline assignment: CDR1 SGHDN and CDR2 FVKESK. CDR3 DNA sequence: TGTGCCAGCAGCCAAGACCTGGTTGGCAATGAGCAGTTCTTC. Translation gives CASSQDLVGNEQFF.

The chain couples TRBV4-1 to TRBJ2-2, with 8 nucleotides matching TRBD2. The trim removed 6 bases at V and 8 bases at J, leaving 8 bases unmatched. CDR3 length: 14 amino acids. The germline CDR1 and CDR2 sequences are MGHRA and YSYEKL. CDR3 residues: CASSRQRESGELFF. In nucleotides, the CDR3 is TGCGCCAGCAGTCGGCAGCGGGAGTCGGGGGAGCTGTTTTTT.

This clone was counted only a few times. The rearrangement joins TRBV5-1 to TRBJ2-5; a weak D match, TRBD1 (6 bases). Between the trimmed V and J ends, which lost 3 bases and 5 bases, there was a span of 14 bases. CDR1 SGHRS and CDR2 YFSETQ come from the germline V gene. The CDR3 contains 14 residues. The CDR3 DNA sequence: TGCGCCAGCAGCTGGGGAACAGGGATGGAGACCCAGTACTTC. Protein sequence: CASSWGTGMETQYF.

J is TRBJ1-1 and V is TRBV5-1; 10 positions agree with TRBD1. The CDR3 totals 15 residues. With V trimmed by 4 bases and J by 4 bases, 7 bases remained unmatched. The V gene's germline CDR1 is SGHRS and CDR2 YFSETQ. CDR3 DNA: TGCGCCAGCAGCCCGAAGACAGGGGGCATCACTGAAGCTTTCTTT. It codes for CASSPKTGGITEAFF. Looking up the rest from reference TRBV5-1 and TRBJ1-1 gives the full variable domain: KAGVTQTPRYLIKTRGQQVTLSCSPISGHRSVSWYQQTPGQGLQFLFEYFSETQRNKGNFPGRFSGRQFSNSRSEMNVSTLELGDSALYLCASSPKTGGITEAFFGQGTRLTVV.

J is TRBJ1-1 and V is TRBV7-2; D is possibly TRBD1 (5 bases). Germline V gene lookup returns CDR1 SGHTA and CDR2 FQGNSA. This CDR3 contains 12 residues. V dropped 1 base and J dropped 6 bases, with 6 bases sitting between them. CDR3 sequence: CASSLGRAEAFF. CDR3 in DNA: TGTGCCAGCAGCTTAGGCAGGGCTGAAGCTTTCTTT.

The chain has TRBV5-4 and TRBJ2-5; 7 positions match TRBD1. CDR1 SGHNT and CDR2 YYREEE come from the germline V gene (reference sequence). V was clipped by 3 bases and J by 4 bases; unmatched bases: 6. The CDR3 runs to 14 residues. Here the CDR3 DNA reads TGTGCCAGCAGCTCCCAAGACAGGGTAGAGACCCAGTACTTC. Amino acids: CASSSQDRVETQYF.

As DNA, the CDR3 is TGTGCCAGCAGTGTGGGGGGAGGCACAGATACGCAGTATTTT. Amino acid sequence: CASSVGGGTDTQYF. The genes are TRBV2 and TRBJ2-3; tentatively, D is TRBD2 (6 bases). From germline, CDR1 is SNHLY and CDR2 FYNNEI. The CDR3 loop spans 14 amino acids. The V end lost 4 bases, the J end lost 1 base, and 9 bases lay between the germline ends.

The rearrangement links TRBV7-8 to TRBJ1-1; D is undetermined. This CDR3 region has 14 residues. V was pared by 1 base and J by 5 bases, with 11 bases between. Germline CDR1 SGHVS, CDR2 FQNEAQ. The chain's CDR3 is CASSLEQIGTEAFF. As DNA, the CDR3 is TGTGCCAGCAGCTTAGAACAGATCGGGACTGAAGCTTTCTTT.